The 25 T cell receptor beta chains presented below share a single source sample, sequenced in a study of cytomegalovirus exposure and HLA in healthy donors. PCR employed 60 Vbeta and 13 Jbeta primers. The table came from immunoSEQ multiplex PCR; TCRdb's copy has only in-frame clones and leaves some out. The sample holds 150,000 or so clones, 70% seen once. Sequencing was done on a sample of PBMCs. These receptors were collected from a man between 18 and 29 years old in good health and CMV-seropositive.

This clone was observed a single time. The chain has TRBV6-1 and TRBJ2-1, with TRBD2 as a possible D gene (6 bases). This CDR3 is built from 15 residues. Germline CDR1 MNHNS, CDR2 SASEGT. V lost 7 bases and J 6 bases, leaving 19 bases between the germline ends. In DNA, the CDR3 is TGTGCCAGCACCCCCGGGGAGGAGCGGGCCAATGAGCAGTTCTTC. As protein: CASTPGEERANEQFF.

V usage is TRBV5-1 and J usage is TRBJ2-7; 7 nucleotides match TRBD1. The CDR3 has 15 amino acids. Germline CDR1 and CDR2: SGHRS and YFSETQ. V lost 4 bases, J lost 3 bases, and 10 bases stayed unmatched. CDR3 coding DNA: TGCGCCAGCAGCGCCGACAGGGCCTCTTTCTACGAGCAGTACGTC. Its protein product is CASSADRASFYEQYV.

The chain recombines TRBV5-1 with TRBJ2-1, with D possibly being TRBD2 (6 bases). V was pared by 3 bases and J by 6 bases, with 16 bases between. Germline loops: CDR1 SGHRS, CDR2 YFSETQ. The CDR3 is made up of 15 amino acids. The CDR3 loop is CASSSPRGLSNEQFF. DNA for the CDR3: TGCGCCAGCAGCTCACCCCGCGGACTATCCAATGAGCAGTTCTTC.

The chain is built from TRBV11-2 and TRBJ1-4; D remains unclear. V was cut by 2 bases and J by 5 bases, with 12 bases left in between. CDR1 is SGHAT and CDR2 is FQNNGV in the germline V gene. The CDR3 is 15 residues long. Here the CDR3 reads CASSLSLRENEKLFF. CDR3 in DNA: TGTGCCAGCAGCTTAAGCTTGCGAGAGAATGAAAAACTGTTTTTT.

This clone was counted a few times. The CDR3 nucleotides read TGTGCCAGCAGCTCGGACAGGGACAATGAGCAGTTCTTC. Translated, it gives CASSSDRDNEQFF. The rearrangement links TRBV6-1 to TRBJ2-1, with 8 bases that match TRBD1. The length of the CDR3 is 13 residues. The junction had 3 bases not matched to a gene; V was cut back by 6 bases and J by 5 bases. Germline CDR1 MNHNS, CDR2 SASEGT.

This clone showed up just once. The chain combines TRBV28 with TRBJ1-2; 8 bases align to TRBD1. The CDR3 runs to 15 residues. The germline V gene encodes CDR1 MDHEN and CDR2 SYDVKM. The ends lost 4 bases at V and 2 bases at J; junction bases unmatched: 6. CDR3 residues: CASSSPQGGNYGYTF. The CDR3 DNA reads as TGTGCCAGCAGTTCACCACAGGGGGGCAACTATGGCTACACCTTC.

This chain joins TRBV28 and TRBJ2-5; D gene unclear. Germline lookup yields CDR1 MDHEN and CDR2 SYDVKM. This CDR3 comprises 12 residues. The V end lost 7 bases, the J end lost 5 bases, and 11 bases lay between the germline ends. The CDR3 reads CASTRDVETQYF. The CDR3 DNA is TGTGCCAGCACCCGAGATGTGGAGACCCAGTACTTC.

The rearrangement joins TRBV7-8 to TRBJ1-2, with a possible D match to TRBD1 (5 bases). V gave up 0 bases and J gave up 0 bases, with 23 bases separating them. CDR1 is SGHVS and CDR2 is FQNEAQ in the germline V gene. There are 20 residues in the CDR3. The CDR3 sequence is CASSLARVTAIQGPNYGYTF. The DNA of the CDR3 is TGTGCCAGCAGCTTAGCTAGGGTGACAGCCATCCAGGGTCCTAACTATGGCTACACCTTC.

The chain joins TRBV11-3 to TRBJ2-1; 14 positions agree with TRBD2. In germline, CDR1 is SGHNT, CDR2 YENEEA. Trimming removed 4 bases from V and 5 bases from J; junction bases left unmatched: 10. The CDR3 is made up of 18 amino acids. The CDR3 is CASSSATSGRARNNEQFF. The CDR3 coding sequence is TGTGCCAGCAGCTCCGCGACTAGCGGGAGGGCTCGAAACAATGAGCAGTTCTTC.

The chain has TRBV5-1 and TRBJ2-3; 10 bases are a match to TRBD2. V lost 0 bases and J lost 6; bases outside the gene matches: 7. CDR1 is SGHRS, CDR2 YFSETQ, per germline. The CDR3 consists of 16 residues. CDR3 sequence reads: CASSLALAGRVDTQYF. CDR3 nucleotides: TGCGCCAGCAGCTTGGCACTAGCGGGGAGGGTTGATACGCAGTATTTT.

This chain joins TRBV7-9 and TRBJ2-3, with 9 bases lining up with TRBD2. The CDR3 runs 15 residues. V lost 5 bases to trimming and J lost 6 bases; unmatched junction nucleotides: 9. Per the germline V gene, CDR1 is SEHNR and CDR2 is FQNEAQ (reference sequence). CDR3 bases: TGTGCCAGCAGCCCCGGGGCGGGAGGGGCCGATACGCAGTATTTT. Encoded protein: CASSPGAGGADTQYF.

This clone has just a few counts. The chain recombines TRBV10-3 with TRBJ2-3; 8 bases fit TRBD1. The V segment lost 5 bases and the J segment 8 bases; nucleotides outside the gene matches: 9. In germline, CDR1 is ENHRY, CDR2 SYGVKD. The length of the CDR3 is 14 residues. The CDR3 nucleotides are TGTGCCATCAGTACAGGGGGAGGAAGTGGTACGCAGTATTTT. Its protein product is CAISTGGGSGTQYF.

The rearrangement joins TRBV29-1 to TRBJ2-1; 9 bases match TRBD1. Germline assignment: CDR1 SQVTM and CDR2 ANQGSEA. The length of the CDR3 is 13 residues. V lost 5 bases, J lost 8 bases, and 7 bases stayed unmatched. The CDR3 sequence is CSVSKDRGYEQFF. The CDR3 DNA reads as TGCAGCGTTTCAAAGGACAGGGGCTATGAGCAGTTCTTC.

The gene calls are TRBV5-4 and TRBJ1-1; maybe TRBD1 (5 bases). V lost 3 bases to trimming and J lost 0 bases, with 12 bases between them. CDR3 length: 15 amino acids. Germline lookup yields CDR1 SGHNT and CDR2 YYREEE (reference sequence). The CDR3 nucleotides are TGTGCCAGCAGCTCTTATCCAGGGATGAACACTGAAGCTTTCTTT. It yields the protein CASSSYPGMNTEAFF. Complete variable domain (other parts from reference TRBV5-4 and TRBJ1-1): ETGVTQSPTHLIKTRGQQVTLRCSSQSGHNTVSWYQQALGQGPQFIFQYYREEENGRGNFPPRFSGLQFPNYSSELNVNALELDDSALYLCASSSYPGMNTEAFFGQGTRLTVV.

The chain couples TRBV5-1 to TRBJ1-1; TRBD1 agrees at 9 bases. The CDR3 consists of 13 residues. The V gene's germline CDR1 is SGHRS and CDR2 YFSETQ. V lost 4 bases and J lost 10; bases outside the gene matches: 8. CDR3 loop: CASSPRTGDVAFF. DNA of the CDR3: TGCGCCAGCAGCCCGCGGACAGGGGACGTAGCTTTCTTT.

The chain has TRBV10-3 and TRBJ2-7; TRBD1 matches at 7 bases. V lost 3 bases and J lost 7; bases outside the gene matches: 9. The CDR3 runs 14 residues. Germline CDR1 and CDR2: ENHRY and SYGVKD. The CDR3 loop reads CAISDDRAPSEQYV. The CDR3 region has the DNA TGTGCCATCAGTGATGACAGGGCCCCTTCGGAGCAGTACGTC.

The gene calls are TRBV5-4 and TRBJ2-5, with a possible D match to TRBD2 (5 bases). Germline V gene data show CDR1 as SGHNT and CDR2 as YYREEE (reference sequence). V shed 0 bases and J shed 5 bases, with 11 bases lying between them. This CDR3 contains 14 residues. The CDR3 bases are TGTGCCAGCAGCTTGGATGGCCGGAGGGAGACCCAGTACTTC. Translation gives CASSLDGRRETQYF.

Comments on this clone: Other DNA sequences of this sample code for an identical CDR3. The chain joins TRBV6-1 to TRBJ2-5, with 12 positions matching TRBD2. CDR3 length: 15 amino acids. In germline, CDR1 is MNHNS, CDR2 SASEGT. V lost 2 bases, J lost 2 bases, and 0 bases stayed unmatched. In DNA, the CDR3 is TGTGCCAGCAGTGAACTAGCGGGAGGGCAAGAGACCCAGTACTTC. It encodes CASSELAGGQETQYF.

The V gene is TRBV5-6, the J gene TRBJ2-3, with 7 bases fitting TRBD1. J was trimmed by 6 bases and V by 2 bases; bases with no gene match: 12. Germline assignment: CDR1 SGHDT and CDR2 YYEEEE. The CDR3 has 16 amino acids. The CDR3 here is CASSFYRGEGVDTQYF. In DNA, the CDR3 is TGTGCCAGCAGCTTCTACAGGGGCGAAGGGGTGGATACGCAGTATTTT.

The V and J genes are TRBV14 and TRBJ2-3, with TRBD2 identical over 8 bases. The V gene end was trimmed by 5 bases and the J gene end by 2 bases; junction bases not matched to a gene: 9. The CDR3 has 16 amino acids. Per germline, CDR1 SGHDN and CDR2 FVKESK. The CDR3 loop is CASSLTSGLSTDTQYF. The DNA for the CDR3 is TGTGCCAGCAGCTTAACTAGCGGTCTTTCCACAGATACGCAGTATTTT.

This clone was seen just once. The V and J genes are TRBV2 and TRBJ1-2; TRBD1 agrees at 10 bases. Looked up from germline, CDR1 is SNHLY and CDR2 is FYNNEI. Trimming took 8 bases from V and 3 from J; bases not matched to a gene: 9. The CDR3 has 15 residues. The DNA for the CDR3 is TGTGCCAGCCACCGGACAGGGGGAGTGTACTATGGCTACACCTTC. It translates to CASHRTGGVYYGYTF.

The chain recombines TRBV27 with TRBJ2-1; a weak D match, TRBD1 (5 bases). Germline assignment: CDR1 MNHEY and CDR2 SMNVEV (reference sequence). This CDR3 has 14 residues. Between the trimmed V and J ends, which lost 4 bases and 2 bases, there was a span of 9 bases. In nucleotides, the CDR3 is TGTGCCAGCAGTTCCAGGGATACCTACAATGAGCAGTTCTTC. Amino acids: CASSSRDTYNEQFF.

This sequence joins TRBV6-1 and TRBJ1-4, with D maybe TRBD1 (6 bases). V was pared by 1 base and J by 5 bases, with 20 bases between. Germline CDR1 is MNHNS and CDR2 is SASEGT. CDR3 length equals 18 residues. CDR3 coding DNA: TGTGCCAGCAGTGAAGGCAAATATATGGACAGCCCAAATGAAAAACTGTTTTTT. It is translated as CASSEGKYMDSPNEKLFF.

This clone was seen more than once but under ten times. The chain is built from TRBV10-1 and TRBJ2-3; 7 nucleotides line up with TRBD2. V dropped 6 bases and J dropped 14; count of bases not matched to a gene: 14. Germline CDR1 WNHNN, CDR2 SYGVQD (reference sequence). This CDR3 is built from 13 residues. CDR3 DNA sequence: TGCGCCAGCAGGGTTAGCGGGTACCTGTCGTGGTATTTT. Protein: CASRVSGYLSWYF.

The rearrangement uses TRBV27 and TRBJ2-1; no clear D gene. The germline CDR1 and CDR2 sequences are MNHEY and SMNVEV (reference sequence). The CDR3 contains 13 residues. Deletions cut 8 bases from V and 4 bases from J, with 12 bases between. The CDR3, as DNA: TGTGCCAGCTCGATCGGTCGTTACAATGAGCAGTTCTTC. Its protein product is CASSIGRYNEQFF.